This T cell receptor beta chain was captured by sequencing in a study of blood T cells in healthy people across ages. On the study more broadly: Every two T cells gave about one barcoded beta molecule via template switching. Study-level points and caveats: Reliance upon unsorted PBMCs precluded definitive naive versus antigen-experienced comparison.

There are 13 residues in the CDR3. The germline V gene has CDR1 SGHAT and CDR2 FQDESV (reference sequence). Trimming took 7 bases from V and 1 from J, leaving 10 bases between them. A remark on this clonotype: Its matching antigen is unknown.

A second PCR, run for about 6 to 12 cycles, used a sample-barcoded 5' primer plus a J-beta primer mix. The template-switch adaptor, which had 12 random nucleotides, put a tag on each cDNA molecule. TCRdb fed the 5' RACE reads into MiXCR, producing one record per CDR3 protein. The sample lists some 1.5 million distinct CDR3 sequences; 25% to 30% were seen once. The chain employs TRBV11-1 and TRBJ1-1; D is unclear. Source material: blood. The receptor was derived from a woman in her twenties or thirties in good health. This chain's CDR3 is CASTFRRNTEAFF. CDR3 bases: TGTGCCAGCACCTTTAGGAGGAACACTGAAGCTTTCTTT. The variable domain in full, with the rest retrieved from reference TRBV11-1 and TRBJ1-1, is EAEVAQSPRYKITEKSQAVAFWCDPISGHATLYWYRQILGQGPELLVQFQDESVVDDSQLPKDRFSAERLKGVDSTLKIQPAELGDSAMYLCASTFRRNTEAFFGQGTRLTVV.